This T cell receptor beta chain was retrieved from a study of blood T cells in healthy people across ages. Sample-barcoded 5' priming and a J-beta primer mix drove a second PCR of 7 to 11 cycles. Through a template-switch adaptor with 12 random nucleotides, each cDNA molecule received a tag. In TCRdb, the 5' RACE reads were re-called with MiXCR into one record per CDR3 protein. The sample has about 780,000 distinct CDR3 sequences; about a quarter are singletons. Of note for this clonotype: Its antigen is not identified. One end of the junction does not line up with germline, which may come from a read error.

Each donor was a healthy Caucasian individual from Russia, aged about 6 to 100. The CDR3 loop spans 12 amino acids. Germline CDR1 is SQVTM and CDR2 is ANQGSEA. Findings and caveats of the study: Roughly linear age-related decline in beta diversity appeared, significant by age about 40.

These records were also assigned to another study, of T cells of mothers and their children. That paper adds: The study found thymic selection shapes TCR recombination output similarly in related and unrelated pairs.

Sequencing was carried out using blood. This sequence joins TRBV29-1 and TRBJ2-5; D remains ambiguous. The clonotype was recovered from a boy younger than 18 in good health. CDR3: CSVEGGEETQYF. The CDR3 DNA reads as TGCAGTGTTGAAGGTGGAGAGGAGACCCAGTACTTC.